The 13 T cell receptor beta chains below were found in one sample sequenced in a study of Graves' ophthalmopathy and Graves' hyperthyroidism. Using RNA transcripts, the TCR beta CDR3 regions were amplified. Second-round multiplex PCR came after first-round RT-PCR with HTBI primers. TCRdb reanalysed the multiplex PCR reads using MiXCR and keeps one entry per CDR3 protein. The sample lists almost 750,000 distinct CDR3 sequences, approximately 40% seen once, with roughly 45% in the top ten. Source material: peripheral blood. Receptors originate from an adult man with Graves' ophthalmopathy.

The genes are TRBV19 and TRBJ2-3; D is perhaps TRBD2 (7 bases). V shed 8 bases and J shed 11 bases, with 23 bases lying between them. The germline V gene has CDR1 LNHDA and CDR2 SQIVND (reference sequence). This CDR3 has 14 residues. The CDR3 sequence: CASDRRGQHNEQYF. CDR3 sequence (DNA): TGTGCCAGTGACAGGCGGGGGCAGCACAATGAGCAGTATTTT.

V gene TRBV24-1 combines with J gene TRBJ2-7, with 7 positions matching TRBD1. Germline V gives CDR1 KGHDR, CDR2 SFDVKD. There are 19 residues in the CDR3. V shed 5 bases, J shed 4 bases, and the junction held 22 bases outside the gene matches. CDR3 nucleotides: TGTGCCACCAGTGTCTTAGCGAAACAGAGGGGGCGCTTCCTTTACGAGCAGTACTTC. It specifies CATSVLAKQRGRFLYEQYF.

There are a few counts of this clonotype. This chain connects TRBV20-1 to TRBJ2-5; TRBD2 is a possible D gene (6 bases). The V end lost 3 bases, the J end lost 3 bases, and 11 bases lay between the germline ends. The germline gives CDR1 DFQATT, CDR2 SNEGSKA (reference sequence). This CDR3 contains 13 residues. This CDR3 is CSASWRVEETQYF. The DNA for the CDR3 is TGCAGTGCTAGCTGGAGGGTGGAAGAGACCCAGTACTTC.

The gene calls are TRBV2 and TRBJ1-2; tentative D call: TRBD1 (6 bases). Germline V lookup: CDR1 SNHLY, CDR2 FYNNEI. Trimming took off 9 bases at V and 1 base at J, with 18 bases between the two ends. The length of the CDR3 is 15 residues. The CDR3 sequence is CASKWRDTHNYGYTF. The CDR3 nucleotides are TGTGCCAGTAAGTGGAGGGACACTCATAACTATGGCTACACCTTC. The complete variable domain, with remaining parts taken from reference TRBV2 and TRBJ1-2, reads EPEVTQTPSHQVTQMGQEVILRCVPISNHLYFYWYRQILGQKVEFLVSFYNNEISEKSEIFDDQFSVERPDGSNFTLKIRSTKLEDSAMYFCASKWRDTHNYGYTFGSGTRLTVV.

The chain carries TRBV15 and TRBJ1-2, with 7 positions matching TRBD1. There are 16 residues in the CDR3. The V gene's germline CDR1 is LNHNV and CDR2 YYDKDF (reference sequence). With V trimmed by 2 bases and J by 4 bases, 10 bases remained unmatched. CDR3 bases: TGTGCCACCAGCAGACTTGGAACAGGGGAGACCTATGGCTACACCTTC. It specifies CATSRLGTGETYGYTF.

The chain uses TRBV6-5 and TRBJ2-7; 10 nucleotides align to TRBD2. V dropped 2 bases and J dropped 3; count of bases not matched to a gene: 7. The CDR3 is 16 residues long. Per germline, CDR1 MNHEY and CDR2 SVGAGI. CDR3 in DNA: TGTGCCAGCAGTTACGGTTGGGCTAGCGGGAGCTACGAGCAGTACTTC. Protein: CASSYGWASGSYEQYF.

CDR3 sequence: CASGELGELFF. In nucleotides, the CDR3 is TGCGCCAGCGGCGAGTTAGGGGAGCTGTTTTTT. The gene calls are TRBV5-1 and TRBJ2-2; D unclear. The CDR3 runs to 11 residues. V was trimmed by 7 bases and J by 8 bases, leaving 9 bases between them. Germline V gene data show CDR1 as SGHRS and CDR2 as YFSETQ.

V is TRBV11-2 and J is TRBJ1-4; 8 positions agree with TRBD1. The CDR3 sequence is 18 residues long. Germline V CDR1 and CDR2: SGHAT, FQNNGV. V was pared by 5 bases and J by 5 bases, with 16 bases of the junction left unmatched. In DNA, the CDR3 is TGTGCCAGCAGCGAATTAATACGAACAGGGGGGGTAAATGAAAAACTGTTTTTT. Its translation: CASSELIRTGGVNEKLFF.

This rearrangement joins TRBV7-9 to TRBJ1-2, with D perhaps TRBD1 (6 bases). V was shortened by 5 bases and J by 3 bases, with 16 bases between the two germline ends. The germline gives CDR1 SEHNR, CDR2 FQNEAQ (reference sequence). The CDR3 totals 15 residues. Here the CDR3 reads CASSAGQLKDYGYTF. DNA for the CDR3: TGTGCCAGCAGCGCGGGACAATTAAAAGACTATGGCTACACCTTC.

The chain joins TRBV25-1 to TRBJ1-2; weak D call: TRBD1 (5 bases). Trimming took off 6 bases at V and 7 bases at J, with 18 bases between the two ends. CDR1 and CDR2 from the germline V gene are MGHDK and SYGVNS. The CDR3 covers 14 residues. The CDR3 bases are TGTGCCAGCAGCACCTCCGGACAAGCAGGTGGCTACACCTTC. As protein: CASSTSGQAGGYTF.

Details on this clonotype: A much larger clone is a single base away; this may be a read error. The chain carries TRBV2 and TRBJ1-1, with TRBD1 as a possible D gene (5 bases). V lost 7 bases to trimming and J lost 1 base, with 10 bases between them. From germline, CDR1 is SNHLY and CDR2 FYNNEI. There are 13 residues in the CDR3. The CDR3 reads CASIGGENTEAFF. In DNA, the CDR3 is TGTGCCAGCATCGGGGGGGAGAACACTGAAGCTTTCTTT.

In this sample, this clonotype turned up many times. For the CDR3, the DNA is TGTGCCACCAGCAGAGTCAGCTTTTCTGGAAACACCATATATTTT. The encoded protein is CATSRVSFSGNTIYF. The chain couples TRBV15 to TRBJ1-3; D remains ambiguous. The V end was cut by 1 base, the J end by 1 base, with 8 bases between. Germline assignment: CDR1 LNHNV and CDR2 YYDKDF (reference sequence). This CDR3 has 15 residues.

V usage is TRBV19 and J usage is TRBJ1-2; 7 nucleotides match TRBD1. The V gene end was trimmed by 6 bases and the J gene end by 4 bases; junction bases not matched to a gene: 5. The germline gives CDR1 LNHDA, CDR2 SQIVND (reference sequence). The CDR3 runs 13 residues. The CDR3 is CASRETGIYGYTF. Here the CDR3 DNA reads TGTGCCAGTAGGGAGACAGGGATCTATGGCTACACCTTC. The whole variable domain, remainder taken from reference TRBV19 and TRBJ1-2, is DGGITQSPKYLFRKEGQNVTLSCEQNLNHDAMYWYRQDPGQGLRLIYYSQIVNDFQKGDIAEGYSVSREKKESFPLTVTSAQKNPTAFYLCASRETGIYGYTFGSGTRLTVV.